The clone carrying this T cell receptor (beta chain) was detected only a few times. What it recognizes is unknown. The CDR3 runs 13 residues. The trim removed 4 bases at V and 5 bases at J, leaving 2 bases unmatched. Germline CDR1 is SGHTA and CDR2 is FQGTGA. Samples came from healthy bone marrow donors. Use of 60 Vbeta and 13 Jbeta primers characterized the PCR. TCRdb keeps only in-frame clones here, not all; method: immunoSEQ multiplex PCR. This table has about 120,000 clones, around 80% appearing once. The data originate from a study of cytomegalovirus exposure and HLA in healthy donors. In the study overall: Caucasian-associated ancestry cluster membership applied to 75% to 85% of several hundred genotyped donors.

Study results and limitations: Likely technical artifact: a cluster of highly shared sequence variants. The HLA-A and HLA-B alleles of most subjects were reportedly predicted accurately from TCR beta sequences.

The rearrangement links TRBV7-3 to TRBJ2-7; 10 nucleotides agree with TRBD1. Sample: PBMCs. This clonotype was sampled from a woman aged 18-29 years in good health and CMV-seronegative. CDR3 in amino acids: CASSSGQGNEQYF. The CDR3 DNA reads as TGTGCCAGCAGCTCGGGACAGGGGAACGAGCAGTACTTC.